This T cell receptor (beta chain) was captured by sequencing in a study of blood T cell repertoires in COVID-19. Here immunoSEQ multiplex PCR was the method, and the copy in TCRdb shows in-frame clones only, minus some. The sample has roughly 38,000 clones, about 85% seen once. Per germline, CDR1 MNHEY and CDR2 SMNVEV (reference sequence). The CDR3 sequence is 15 residues long. Trimming removed 6 bases from V and 3 bases from J; junction bases left unmatched: 7. This clonotype originated in a man aged 45 to 65 with active COVID-19. Sequenced input: peripheral blood. J is TRBJ2-7 and V is TRBV27, with 11 bases aligning to TRBD2. The CDR3 protein is CASRPTSGVLYEQYF. CDR3 DNA sequence: TGTGCCAGCAGGCCGACTAGCGGGGTCCTCTACGAGCAGTACTTC.